This TCR beta chain was identified in a study of blood T cell repertoires in COVID-19. Background on the study: Samples came from the United States, Italy and Spain, spanning acute and convalescent COVID-19. The cDNA or gDNA used as material had been derived from T cells, B-cell-depleted T cells, or PBMCs.

Under the authors' procedure: Estimation of nucleated cell counts was performed using reference gene primer amplification. Clones were read by immunoSEQ multiplex PCR, and TCRdb kept only the in-frame ones, dropping some. D and trimming come from the DNA, and the V and J calls and clone size come from that table. The sample has 250,000 to 350,000 clones; 75% to 90% are singletons. The CDR3 covers 14 residues. V shed 1 base and J 4 bases; nucleotides not matched to a gene: 1. CDR1 is WNHNN, CDR2 SYGVQD, per germline (reference sequence). The V gene is TRBV10-1, the J gene TRBJ2-7; 10 nucleotides agree with TRBD1. This clonotype was obtained from a woman in her twenties or thirties with active or convalescent COVID-19. Sequenced sample: peripheral blood. In DNA form, the CDR3 reads TGCGCCAGCAGTGAGTGGGACAGGGGATACGAGCAGTACTTC. Translated, it gives CASSEWDRGYEQYF.